The 24 T cell receptor beta chains listed next were all sequenced from one sample in a study of Ad26.COV2.S vaccination and SARS-CoV-2 variants. Some clones are missing from TCRdb's copy, which holds only in-frame ones; the method was immunoSEQ multiplex PCR. The sample lists about 680,000 clones, around 92% occurring once. The treatment here: around 19 received Ad26.COV2.S at low or high dose, single or two shots; about 5 received placebo; per-sample allocation not given. At day 63 after the first vaccine or placebo injection, samples were drawn. This specimen was peripheral blood, taken in a trial of Ad26.COV2.S vaccine versus placebo. These TCRs come from a person aged 18-60 years who received the Ad26.COV2.S COVID-19 vaccine or a placebo.

The sample holds one count of this clone. V usage is TRBV3-1 (or the pseudogene TRBV3-2) and J usage is TRBJ2-3, with TRBD2 matching 7 bases. Per the germline V gene, CDR1 is LGHDT and CDR2 is YNNKEL (reference sequence). Trimming took 2 bases from V and 4 from J; bases not matched to a gene: 0. This CDR3 is 13 amino acids long. As DNA, the CDR3 is TGTGCCAGCAGCCAACTAGCGGCAGATACGCAGTATTTT. It is translated as CASSQLAADTQYF.

This clone was seen a handful of times. The rearrangement uses TRBV6-2 or TRBV6-3 and TRBJ2-1; D ambiguous. The CDR3 has 10 amino acids. Trimming pared 4 bases from V and 6 bases from J, leaving 1 base between. The germline V gene encodes CDR1 MNHEY and CDR2 SVGEGT. The CDR3 loop reads CASSSNEQFF. The CDR3 DNA is TGTGCCAGCAGTTCCAATGAGCAGTTCTTC.

J is TRBJ2-2 and V is TRBV6-4; TRBD2 is a possible D gene (6 bases). The CDR3 has 15 residues. Germline CDR1 reads MRHNA; CDR2 reads SNTAGT. The V end lost 4 bases, the J end lost 2 bases, and 11 bases lay between the germline ends. The CDR3 nucleotides are TGTGCCAGCAGTGTAGCGGCAGTAAACACCGGGGAGCTGTTTTTT. Its protein is CASSVAAVNTGELFF.

The chain recombines TRBV15 with TRBJ1-1; D uncertain. The CDR3 spans 11 residues. The germline V and J ends were trimmed by 6 bases and 1 base, with 3 bases remaining between them. Germline-derived CDR1 and CDR2 are LNHNV and YYDKDF (reference sequence). CDR3 nucleotide sequence: TGTGCCACCAGACGGAACACTGAAGCTTTCTTT. This encodes CATRRNTEAFF.

CDR3 protein: CASSRQGDGNTIYF. The CDR3 coding sequence is TGTGCCAGCAGTCGTCAGGGTGATGGAAACACCATATATTTT. The rearrangement joins TRBV6-5 to TRBJ1-3; perhaps TRBD1 as D (5 bases). The ends were cut back, 5 bases at V and 3 bases at J, with 11 bases in the middle. Per germline, CDR1 MNHEY and CDR2 SVGAGI. This CDR3 has 14 amino acids.

The J gene is TRBJ2-7, the V gene TRBV6-1, with 7 bases matching TRBD1. The germline gives CDR1 MNHNS, CDR2 SASEGT. The CDR3 covers 14 residues. The V and J ends lost 3 bases and 0 bases, in that order; junction bases with no gene match: 2. DNA of the CDR3: TGTGCCAGCAGTGAGGGACAGAACTCCTACGAGCAGTACTTC. It encodes CASSEGQNSYEQYF.

DNA for the CDR3: TGCGCCAGCCTCAGGGCTAACTATGGCTACACCTTC. This translates into CASLRANYGYTF. The rearrangement uses TRBV23-1 and TRBJ1-2; D is possibly TRBD1 (5 bases). TRBV23-1 is marked as an open reading frame, function uncertain. V lost 8 bases to trimming and J lost 0 bases, with 7 bases between them. The CDR3 spans 12 residues.

The rearrangement links TRBV10-3 to TRBJ2-2; TRBD1 agrees at 9 bases. Germline V gene sequence: CDR1 ENHRY, CDR2 SYGVKD. The CDR3 consists of 15 residues. V gave up 6 bases and J gave up 3 bases; unmatched junction bases: 5. CDR3: CAISLGQGYTGELFF. CDR3 DNA: TGTGCCATCAGCCTGGGACAGGGTTACACCGGGGAGCTGTTTTTT.

This clone was observed once. The chain links TRBV5-4 to TRBJ2-1; TRBD2 matches at 15 bases. CDR3 length: 16 residues. The V gene's germline CDR1 is SGHNT and CDR2 YYREEE (reference sequence). The junction had 7 bases not matched to a gene; V was cut back by 4 bases and J by 8 bases. CDR3 region: CASSTRTSGGADEQFF. The CDR3 bases are TGTGCCAGCAGCACTAGGACTAGCGGGGGGGCAGATGAGCAGTTCTTC.

This clone was seen only once. J is TRBJ2-1 and V is TRBV29-1; D is possibly TRBD2 (5 bases). Germline V gene lookup returns CDR1 SQVTM and CDR2 ANQGSEA. This CDR3 is built from 13 residues. V shed 1 base and J shed 6 bases, with 10 bases lying between them. CDR3 protein: CSVEGTLVNEQFF. The DNA for the CDR3 is TGCAGCGTTGAAGGGACTCTGGTCAATGAGCAGTTCTTC.

Remarks on this clone: Distinct nucleotide sequences in the sample also encode this CDR3. The chain has TRBV30 and TRBJ1-2; D uncertain. The CDR3 spans 12 residues. Looked up from germline, CDR1 is GTSNPN and CDR2 is SVGIG (reference sequence). Between the trimmed V and J ends, which lost 0 bases and 4 bases, there was a span of 6 bases. The CDR3 coding sequence is TGTGCCTGGAGTGTGGGAGGCTATGGCTACACCTTC. Protein: CAWSVGGYGYTF.

Regarding this clone: A much larger clone differs by one base, so this may be a read error. This chain uses TRBV5-1 with TRBJ2-6; D is uncertain. V gave up 4 bases and J gave up 2 bases, with 4 bases separating them. The CDR3 is 13 amino acids. Germline assignment: CDR1 SGHRS and CDR2 YFSETQ. CDR3 in amino acids: CASSDPGANVLTF. The DNA for the CDR3 is TGCGCCAGCAGCGACCCTGGGGCCAACGTCCTGACTTTC.

The chain has TRBV11-3 and TRBJ1-6, with D perhaps matching TRBD1 (5 bases). With 0 bases removed from V and 9 bases from J, the gap between germline ends came to 6 bases. The CDR3 runs to 13 residues. Germline V lookup: CDR1 SGHNT, CDR2 YENEEA. The CDR3 DNA follows: TGTGCCAGCAGCTTAGACAGGGCTTCACCCCTCCACTTT. Translation gives CASSLDRASPLHF.

This clone was recorded once. The sample has other DNA sequences that encode this CDR3 too. The rearrangement joins TRBV5-4 to TRBJ2-1, with no clear D. The CDR3 runs 15 residues. The V gene lost 0 bases and the J gene lost 0 bases, with 7 bases spanning the gap. Germline values: CDR1 SGHNT, CDR2 YYREEE (reference sequence). The CDR3 loop is CASSLDRSSYNEQFF. The CDR3 DNA follows: TGTGCCAGCAGCTTGGATCGAAGCTCCTACAATGAGCAGTTCTTC.

The rearrangement joins TRBV18 to TRBJ1-2, with TRBD1 matching over 8 bases. CDR1 and CDR2 from the germline V gene are KGHSH and LQKENI. This CDR3 is 15 amino acids long. J was trimmed by 8 bases and V by 2 bases; bases with no gene match: 10. As DNA, the CDR3 is TGTGCCAGCTCACCAGGGACAGGACTTTTTTCGGGCTACACCTTC. This codes for CASSPGTGLFSGYTF. Full variable domain (missing parts from reference TRBV18 and TRBJ1-2): NAGVMQNPRHLVRRRGQEARLRCSPMKGHSHVYWYRQLPEEGLKFMVYLQKENIIDESGMPKERFSAEFPKEGPSILRIQQVVRGDSAAYFCASSPGTGLFSGYTFGSGTRLTVV.

The chain combines TRBV27 with TRBJ1-2; possibly TRBD1 for D (5 bases). This CDR3 has 14 residues. Germline V gene data show CDR1 as MNHEY and CDR2 as SMNVEV (reference sequence). Trimming cost V 2 bases and J 5 bases, with 12 bases left between them. CDR3 sequence: CASSLRGHLYGYTF. The CDR3 DNA reads as TGTGCCAGCAGTTTACGCGGACACCTGTATGGCTACACCTTC.

The V call is TRBV5-6, the J call TRBJ2-2; possibly TRBD2 for D (6 bases). The germline V and J ends were trimmed by 0 bases and 2 bases, with 11 bases remaining between them. Looked up from germline, CDR1 is SGHDT and CDR2 is YYEEEE. This CDR3 has 16 residues. The CDR3, as DNA: TGTGCCAGCAGCTTGGGTCCGGGGACTAACACCGGGGAGCTGTTTTTT. This gives the protein CASSLGPGTNTGELFF.

The chain recombines TRBV5-4 with TRBJ2-1; TRBD1 aligns across 10 bases. The CDR3 covers 13 residues. The germline V gene has CDR1 SGHNT and CDR2 YYREEE (reference sequence). V was clipped by 3 bases and J by 14 bases; unmatched bases: 8. In DNA form, the CDR3 reads TGTGCCAGCAGCTCAACCGGGACAGGGGAAGAGTTCTTC. Its protein product is CASSSTGTGEEFF. Filled out from reference TRBV5-4 and TRBJ2-1, the complete variable domain reads ETGVTQSPTHLIKTRGQQVTLRCSSQSGHNTVSWYQQALGQGPQFIFQYYREEENGRGNFPPRFSGLQFPNYSSELNVNALELDDSALYLCASSSTGTGEEFFGPGTRLTVL.

The chain has TRBV5-1 and TRBJ2-2; 13 bases line up with TRBD2. The V and J ends lost 4 bases and 6 bases, in that order; junction bases with no gene match: 3. Germline-derived CDR1 and CDR2 are SGHRS and YFSETQ. CDR3 length equals 15 residues. CDR3 loop: CASSRTSGRSGELFF. The CDR3 region has the DNA TGCGCCAGCAGCCGGACTAGCGGGAGATCCGGGGAGCTGTTTTTT.

The chain has TRBV19 and TRBJ2-3, with 10 bases aligning to TRBD2. The germline gives CDR1 LNHDA, CDR2 SQIVND (reference sequence). This CDR3 is built from 15 residues. V lost 7 bases to trimming and J lost 3 bases; unmatched junction nucleotides: 7. CDR3 nucleotide sequence: TGTGCCAGTACCAAAATAGCGGGGGGAACAGATACGCAGTATTTT. It translates to CASTKIAGGTDTQYF.

This clone came up once. The chain joins TRBV5-8 to TRBJ1-3; no reliable D call. The germline gives CDR1 SGHTS, CDR2 YDEGEE. With 1 base removed from V and 0 bases from J, the gap between germline ends came to 11 bases. The CDR3 is 16 residues long. The CDR3: CASSLLNRGSGNTIYF. The CDR3 nucleotides read TGTGCCAGCAGCTTGCTCAACCGGGGCTCTGGAAACACCATATATTTT.

The genes are TRBV9 and TRBJ2-7; TRBD1 might be the D (6 bases). The CDR3 sequence is 14 residues long. Germline loops: CDR1 SGDLS, CDR2 YYNGEE. V was trimmed by 0 bases and J by 6 bases, leaving 13 bases between them. CDR3 sequence reads: CASSVDPTGTEQYF. In DNA form, the CDR3 reads TGTGCCAGCAGCGTAGACCCAACAGGGACCGAGCAGTACTTC. The variable domain in full, with the rest retrieved from reference TRBV9 and TRBJ2-7, is DSGVTQTPKHLITATGQRVTLRCSPRSGDLSVYWYQQSLDQGLQFLIQYYNGEERAKGNILERFSAQQFPDLHSELNLSSLELGDSALYFCASSVDPTGTEQYFGPGTRLTVT.

This clone showed up just once. This chain joins TRBV6-1 and TRBJ1-2, with unresolved D. The V and J ends lost 3 bases and 0 bases respectively, with 11 bases between them. There are 15 residues in the CDR3. CDR1 and CDR2 from the germline V gene are MNHNS and SASEGT. CDR3 DNA: TGTGCCAGCAGTGATCGGCCCAGTTCTAACTATGGCTACACCTTC. Protein sequence: CASSDRPSSNYGYTF.

This chain uses TRBV29-1 with TRBJ1-2, with TRBD1 matching 7 bases. Germline V CDR1 and CDR2: SQVTM, ANQGSEA. V lost 0 bases and J lost 3; bases outside the gene matches: 4. This CDR3 has 14 residues. Written as DNA, the CDR3 is TGCAGCGTTGAAGACAGGGGGAGGTACTATGGCTACACCTTC. Its translation is CSVEDRGRYYGYTF.